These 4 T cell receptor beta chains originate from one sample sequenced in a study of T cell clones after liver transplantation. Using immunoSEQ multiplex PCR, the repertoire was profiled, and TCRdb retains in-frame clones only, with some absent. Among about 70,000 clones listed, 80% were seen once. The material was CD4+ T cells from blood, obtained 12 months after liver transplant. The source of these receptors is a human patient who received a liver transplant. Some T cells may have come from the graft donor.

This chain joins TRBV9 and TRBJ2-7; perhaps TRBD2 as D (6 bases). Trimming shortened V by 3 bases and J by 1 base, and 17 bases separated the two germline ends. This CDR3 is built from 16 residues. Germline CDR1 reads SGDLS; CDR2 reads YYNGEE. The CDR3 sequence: CASSGLSAEGSYEQYF. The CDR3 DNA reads TGTGCCAGCAGCGGACTTTCTGCGGAGGGGTCCTACGAGCAGTACTTC.

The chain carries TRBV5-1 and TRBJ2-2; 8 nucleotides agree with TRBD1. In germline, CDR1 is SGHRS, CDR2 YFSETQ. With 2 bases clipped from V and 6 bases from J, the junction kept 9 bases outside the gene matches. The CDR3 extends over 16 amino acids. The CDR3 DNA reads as TGCGCCAGCAGCTTCCAGGGGGCTGCAGGGGCCGGGGAGCTGTTTTTT. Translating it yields CASSFQGAAGAGELFF.

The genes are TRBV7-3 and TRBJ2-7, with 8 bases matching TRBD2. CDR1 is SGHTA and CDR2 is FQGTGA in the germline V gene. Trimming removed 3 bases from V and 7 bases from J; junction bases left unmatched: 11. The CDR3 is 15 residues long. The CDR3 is CASSLLTGGPWEQYF. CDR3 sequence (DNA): TGTGCCAGCAGCTTGTTAACGGGAGGGCCGTGGGAGCAGTACTTC.

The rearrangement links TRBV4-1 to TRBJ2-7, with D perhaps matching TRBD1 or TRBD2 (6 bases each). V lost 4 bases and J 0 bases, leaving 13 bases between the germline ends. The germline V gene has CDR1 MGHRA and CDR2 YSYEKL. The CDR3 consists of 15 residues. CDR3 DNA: TGCGCCAGCAGCCGAACGGGGGCTAGCTCCTACGAGCAGTACTTC. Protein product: CASSRTGASSYEQYF.